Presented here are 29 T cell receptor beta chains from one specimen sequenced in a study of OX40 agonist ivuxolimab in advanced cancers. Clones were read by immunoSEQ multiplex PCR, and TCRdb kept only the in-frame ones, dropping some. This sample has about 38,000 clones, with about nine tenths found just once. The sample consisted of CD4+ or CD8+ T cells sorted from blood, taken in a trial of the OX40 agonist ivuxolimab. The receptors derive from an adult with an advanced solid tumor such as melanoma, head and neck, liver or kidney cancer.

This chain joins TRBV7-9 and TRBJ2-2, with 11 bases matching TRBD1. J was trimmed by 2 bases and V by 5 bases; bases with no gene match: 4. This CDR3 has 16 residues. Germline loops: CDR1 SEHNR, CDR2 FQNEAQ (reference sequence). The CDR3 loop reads CASSAGTGGNTGELFF. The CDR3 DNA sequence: TGTGCCAGCAGCGCAGGGACAGGGGGTAACACCGGGGAGCTGTTTTTT.

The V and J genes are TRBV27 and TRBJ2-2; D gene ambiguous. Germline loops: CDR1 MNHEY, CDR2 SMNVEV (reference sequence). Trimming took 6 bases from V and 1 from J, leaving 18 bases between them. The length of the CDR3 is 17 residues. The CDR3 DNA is TGTGCCAGCAGAAAGGACGTTTGGGGAAAGAACACCGGGGAGCTGTTTTTT. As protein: CASRKDVWGKNTGELFF.

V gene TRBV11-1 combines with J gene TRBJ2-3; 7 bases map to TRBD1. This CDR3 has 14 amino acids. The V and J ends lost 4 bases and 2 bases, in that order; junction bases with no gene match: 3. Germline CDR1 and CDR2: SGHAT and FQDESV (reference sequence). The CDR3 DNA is TGTGCCAGCAGCTCCGACAGGGACACAGATACGCAGTATTTT. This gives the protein CASSSDRDTDTQYF.

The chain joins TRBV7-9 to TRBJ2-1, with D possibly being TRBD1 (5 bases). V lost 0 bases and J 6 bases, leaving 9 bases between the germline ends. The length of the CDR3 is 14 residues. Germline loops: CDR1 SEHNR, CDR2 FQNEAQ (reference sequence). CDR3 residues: CASSLALTANEQFF. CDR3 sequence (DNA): TGTGCCAGCAGCTTAGCGCTGACAGCCAATGAGCAGTTCTTC.

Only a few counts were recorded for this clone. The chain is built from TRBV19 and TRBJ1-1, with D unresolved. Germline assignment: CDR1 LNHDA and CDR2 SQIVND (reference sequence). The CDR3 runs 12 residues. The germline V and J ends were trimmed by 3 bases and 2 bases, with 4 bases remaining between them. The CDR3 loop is CASSMGNTEAFF. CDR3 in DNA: TGTGCCAGTAGTATGGGAAACACTGAAGCTTTCTTT.

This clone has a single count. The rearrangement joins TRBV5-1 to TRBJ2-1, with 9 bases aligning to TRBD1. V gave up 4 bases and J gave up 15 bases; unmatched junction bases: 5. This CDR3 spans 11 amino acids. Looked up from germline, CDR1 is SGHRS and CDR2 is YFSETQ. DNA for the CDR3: TGCGCCAGCAGCGCCGGGACAGGGACGTTCTTC. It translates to CASSAGTGTFF.

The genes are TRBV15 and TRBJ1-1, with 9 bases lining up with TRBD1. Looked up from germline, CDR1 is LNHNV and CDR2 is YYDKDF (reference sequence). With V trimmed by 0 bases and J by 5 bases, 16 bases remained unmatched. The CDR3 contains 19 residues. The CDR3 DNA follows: TGTGCCACCAGCAGAGATATCGGGTCCTTGGGGACAGGGAAAACTGAAGCTTTCTTT. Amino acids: CATSRDIGSLGTGKTEAFF.

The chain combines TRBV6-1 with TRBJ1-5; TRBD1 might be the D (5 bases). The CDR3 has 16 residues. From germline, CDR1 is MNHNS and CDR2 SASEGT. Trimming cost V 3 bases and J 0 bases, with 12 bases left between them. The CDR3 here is CASSDWGGDSNQPQHF. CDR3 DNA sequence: TGTGCCAGCAGTGATTGGGGCGGGGATAGCAATCAGCCCCAGCATTTT.

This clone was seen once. The CDR3 sequence is CAWSGSLAKNIQYF. The CDR3 DNA reads as TGTGCCTGGAGCGGGAGTCTAGCCAAAAACATTCAGTACTTC. V and J are TRBV30 and TRBJ2-4; D might be TRBD2 (6 bases). The CDR3 contains 14 residues. Germline lookup yields CDR1 GTSNPN and CDR2 SVGIG (reference sequence). V was trimmed by 3 bases and J by 0 bases, leaving 9 bases between them.

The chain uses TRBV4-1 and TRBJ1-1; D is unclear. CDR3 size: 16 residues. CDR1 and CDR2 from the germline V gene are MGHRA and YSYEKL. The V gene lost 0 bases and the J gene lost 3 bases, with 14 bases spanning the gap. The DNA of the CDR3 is TGCGCCAGCAGCCAAGATCAGACTGTCGGCTACACTGAAGCTTTCTTT. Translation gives CASSQDQTVGYTEAFF.

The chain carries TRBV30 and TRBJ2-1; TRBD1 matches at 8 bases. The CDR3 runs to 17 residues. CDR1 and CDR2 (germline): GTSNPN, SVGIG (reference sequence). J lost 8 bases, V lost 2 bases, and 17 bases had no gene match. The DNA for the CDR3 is TGTGCCTGGAGTTCAAAGGGTCCGACAGGGGTAGAGTATGAGCAGTTCTTC. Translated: CAWSSKGPTGVEYEQFF. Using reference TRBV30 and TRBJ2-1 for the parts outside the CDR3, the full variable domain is SQTIHQWPATLVQPVGSPLSLECTVEGTSNPNLYWYRQAAGRGLQLLFYSVGIGQISSEVPQNLSASRPQDRQFILSSKKLLLSDSGFYLCAWSSKGPTGVEYEQFFGPGTRLTVL.

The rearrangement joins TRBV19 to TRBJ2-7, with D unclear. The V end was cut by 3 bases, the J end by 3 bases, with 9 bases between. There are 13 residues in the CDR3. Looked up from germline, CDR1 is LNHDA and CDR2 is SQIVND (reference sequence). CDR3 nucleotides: TGTGCCAGTAGTATTGGGGTAATCTACGAGCAGTACTTC. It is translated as CASSIGVIYEQYF.

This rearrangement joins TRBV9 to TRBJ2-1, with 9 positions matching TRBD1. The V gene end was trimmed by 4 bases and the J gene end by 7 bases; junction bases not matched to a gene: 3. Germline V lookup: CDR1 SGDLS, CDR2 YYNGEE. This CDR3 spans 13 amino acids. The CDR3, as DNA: TGTGCCAGCAGCAAACAGGGGGCGAATGAGCAGTTCTTC. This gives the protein CASSKQGANEQFF.

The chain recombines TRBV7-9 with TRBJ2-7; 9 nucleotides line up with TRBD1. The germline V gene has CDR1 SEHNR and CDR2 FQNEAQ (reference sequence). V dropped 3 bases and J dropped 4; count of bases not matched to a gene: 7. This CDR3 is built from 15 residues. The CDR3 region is CASSFGQGKEYEQYF. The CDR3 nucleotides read TGTGCCAGCAGCTTTGGACAGGGGAAGGAGTACGAGCAGTACTTC.

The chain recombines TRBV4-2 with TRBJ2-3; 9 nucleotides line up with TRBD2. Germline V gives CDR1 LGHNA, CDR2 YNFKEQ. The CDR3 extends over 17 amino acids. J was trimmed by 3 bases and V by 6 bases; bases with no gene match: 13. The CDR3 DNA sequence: TGTGCCAGCAGACCTTTGGCGGGGGGGCCGAGGACAGATACGCAGTATTTT. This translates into CASRPLAGGPRTDTQYF.

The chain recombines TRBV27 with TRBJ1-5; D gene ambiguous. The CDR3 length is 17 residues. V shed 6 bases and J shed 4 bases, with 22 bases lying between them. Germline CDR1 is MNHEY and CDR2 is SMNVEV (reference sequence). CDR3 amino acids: CASRFNTGPEANQPQHF. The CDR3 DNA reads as TGTGCCAGCAGATTTAATACCGGGCCAGAGGCGAATCAGCCCCAGCATTTT.

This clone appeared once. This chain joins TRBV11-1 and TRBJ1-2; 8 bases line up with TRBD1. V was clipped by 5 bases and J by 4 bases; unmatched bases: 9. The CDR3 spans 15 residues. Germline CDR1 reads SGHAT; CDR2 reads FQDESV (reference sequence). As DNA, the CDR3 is TGTGCCAGCAGCGCACCGGGACAGGCGATCTATGGCTACACCTTC. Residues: CASSAPGQAIYGYTF.

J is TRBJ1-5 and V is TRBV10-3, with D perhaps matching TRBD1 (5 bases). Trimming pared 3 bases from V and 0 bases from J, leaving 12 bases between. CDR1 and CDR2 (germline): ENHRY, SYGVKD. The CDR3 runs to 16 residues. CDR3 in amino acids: CAISDGGAYSNQPQHF. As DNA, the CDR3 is TGTGCCATCAGTGATGGGGGAGCCTATAGCAATCAGCCCCAGCATTTT.

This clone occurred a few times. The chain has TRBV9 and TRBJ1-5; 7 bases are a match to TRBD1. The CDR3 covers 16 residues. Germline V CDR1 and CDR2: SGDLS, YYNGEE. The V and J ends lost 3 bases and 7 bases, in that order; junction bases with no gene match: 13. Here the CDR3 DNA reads TGTGCCAGCAGCGCATGGGACAGTCCTATAGCGCAGCCCCAGCATTTT. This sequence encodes CASSAWDSPIAQPQHF. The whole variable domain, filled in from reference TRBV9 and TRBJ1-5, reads DSGVTQTPKHLITATGQRVTLRCSPRSGDLSVYWYQQSLDQGLQFLIQYYNGEERAKGNILERFSAQQFPDLHSELNLSSLELGDSALYFCASSAWDSPIAQPQHFGDGTRLSIL.

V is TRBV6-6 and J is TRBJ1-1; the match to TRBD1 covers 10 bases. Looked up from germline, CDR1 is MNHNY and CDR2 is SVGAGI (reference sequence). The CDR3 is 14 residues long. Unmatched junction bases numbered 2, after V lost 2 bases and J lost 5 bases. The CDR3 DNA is TGTGCCAGCAGTTACGACAGGGGGCTGACTGAAGCTTTCTTT. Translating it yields CASSYDRGLTEAFF.

The CDR3 nucleotides read TGTGCCAGCAGAGAACAGGGGAATAGCAATCAGCCCCAGCATTTT. As protein: CASREQGNSNQPQHF. The chain joins TRBV28 to TRBJ1-5; 7 bases map to TRBD1. V lost 6 bases to trimming and J lost 0 bases; unmatched junction nucleotides: 5. Per germline, CDR1 MDHEN and CDR2 SYDVKM. This CDR3 region has 15 residues.

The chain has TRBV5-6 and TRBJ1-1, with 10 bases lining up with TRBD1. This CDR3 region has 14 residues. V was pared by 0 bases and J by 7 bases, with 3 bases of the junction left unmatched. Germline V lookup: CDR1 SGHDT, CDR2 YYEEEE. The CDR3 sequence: CASSLGQGASEAFF. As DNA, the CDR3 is TGTGCCAGCAGCTTGGGACAGGGGGCGAGTGAAGCTTTCTTT.

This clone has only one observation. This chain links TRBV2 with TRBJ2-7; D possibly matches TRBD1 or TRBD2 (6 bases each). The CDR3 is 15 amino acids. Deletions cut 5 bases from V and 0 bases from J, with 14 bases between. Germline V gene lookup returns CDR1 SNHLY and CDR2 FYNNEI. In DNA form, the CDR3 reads TGTGCCAGCAGTACAGGGACTCCATACTCCTACGAGCAGTACTTC. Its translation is CASSTGTPYSYEQYF.

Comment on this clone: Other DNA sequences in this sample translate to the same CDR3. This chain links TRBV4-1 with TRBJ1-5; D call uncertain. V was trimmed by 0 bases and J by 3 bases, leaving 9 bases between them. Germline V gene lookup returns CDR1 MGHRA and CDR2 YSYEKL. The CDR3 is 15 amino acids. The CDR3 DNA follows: TGCGCCAGCAGCCAAGAACCAGGTCTCAATCAGCCCCAGCATTTT. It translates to CASSQEPGLNQPQHF.

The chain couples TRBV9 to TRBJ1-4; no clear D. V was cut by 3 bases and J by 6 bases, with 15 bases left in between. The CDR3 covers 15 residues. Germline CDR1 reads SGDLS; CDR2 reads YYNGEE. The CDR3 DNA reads TGTGCCAGCAGCGACGACGCAAACGGGGATGAAAAACTGTTTTTT. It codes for CASSDDANGDEKLFF. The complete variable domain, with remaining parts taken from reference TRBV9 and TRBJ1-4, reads DSGVTQTPKHLITATGQRVTLRCSPRSGDLSVYWYQQSLDQGLQFLIQYYNGEERAKGNILERFSAQQFPDLHSELNLSSLELGDSALYFCASSDDANGDEKLFFGSGTQLSVL.

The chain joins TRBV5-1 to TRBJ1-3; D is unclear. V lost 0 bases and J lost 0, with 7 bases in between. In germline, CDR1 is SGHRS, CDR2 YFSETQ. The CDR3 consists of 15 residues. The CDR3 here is CASSLEWGSGNTIYF. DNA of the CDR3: TGCGCCAGCAGCTTGGAGTGGGGCTCTGGAAACACCATATATTTT.

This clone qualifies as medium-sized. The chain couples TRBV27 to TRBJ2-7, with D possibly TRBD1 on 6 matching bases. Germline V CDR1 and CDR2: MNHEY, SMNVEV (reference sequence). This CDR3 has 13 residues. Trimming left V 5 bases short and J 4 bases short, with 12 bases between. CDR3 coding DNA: TGTGCCAGCAGTCACGCCCAGGGGTACGAGCAGTACTTC. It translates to CASSHAQGYEQYF.

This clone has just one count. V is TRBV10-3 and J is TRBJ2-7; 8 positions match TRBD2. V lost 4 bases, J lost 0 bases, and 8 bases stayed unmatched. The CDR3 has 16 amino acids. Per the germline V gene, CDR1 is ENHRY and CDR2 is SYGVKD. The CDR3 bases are TGTGCCATCAGTGTTAGCGGGGCCGAGAGCTCCTACGAGCAGTACTTC. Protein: CAISVSGAESSYEQYF.

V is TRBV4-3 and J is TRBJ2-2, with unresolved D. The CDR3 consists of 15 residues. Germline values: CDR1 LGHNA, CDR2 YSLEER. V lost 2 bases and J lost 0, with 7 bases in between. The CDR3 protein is CASSQLTTNTGELFF. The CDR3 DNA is TGCGCCAGCAGCCAATTGACGACGAACACCGGGGAGCTGTTTTTT.